Each of the 7 T cell receptor beta chains below was sequenced from the same sample in a study of cytomegalovirus exposure and HLA in healthy donors. It was with 60 Vbeta and 13 Jbeta primers that the PCR ran. TCRdb's copy holds only in-frame clones and misses some; the assay was immunoSEQ multiplex PCR. Of about 110,000 clones in the sample, 75% to 85% were seen once. The sample was PBMCs. These receptors came from a man aged 25-40 years in good health and CMV-seronegative.

The chain joins TRBV25-1 to TRBJ2-5, with D perhaps matching TRBD1 (5 bases). Between the trimmed V and J ends, which lost 0 bases and 2 bases, there was a span of 13 bases. Germline V gene sequence: CDR1 MGHDK, CDR2 SYGVNS. This CDR3 comprises 16 residues. The CDR3 bases are TGTGCCAGCAGTGAATACCACGGTAGACAGCAAGAGACCCAGTACTTC. This sequence encodes CASSEYHGRQQETQYF.

The chain combines TRBV28 with TRBJ2-5; 9 bases are a match to TRBD2. This CDR3 is 13 amino acids long. Germline-derived CDR1 and CDR2 are MDHEN and SYDVKM. Unmatched junction bases numbered 3, after V lost 5 bases and J lost 5 bases. This CDR3 reads CASSGGGGETQYF. CDR3 bases: TGTGCCAGCAGTGGCGGGGGGGGCGAGACCCAGTACTTC. Complete variable domain (other parts from reference TRBV28 and TRBJ2-5): DVKVTQSSRYLVKRTGEKVFLECVQDMDHENMFWYRQDPGLGLRLIYFSYDVKMKEKGDIPEGYSVSREKKERFSLILESASTNQTSMYLCASSGGGGETQYFGPGTRLLVL.

V is TRBV5-1 and J is TRBJ1-6, with D uncertain. This CDR3 contains 15 residues. Per the germline V gene, CDR1 is SGHRS and CDR2 is YFSETQ. V was cut by 2 bases and J by 5 bases, with 11 bases left in between. DNA of the CDR3: TGCGCCAGCAGCTTTACTACCAGCGATAATTCACCCCTCCACTTT. Amino acids: CASSFTTSDNSPLHF. Full variable domain (outside the CDR3, taken from reference TRBV5-1 and TRBJ1-6): KAGVTQTPRYLIKTRGQQVTLSCSPISGHRSVSWYQQTPGQGLQFLFEYFSETQRNKGNFPGRFSGRQFSNSRSEMNVSTLELGDSALYLCASSFTTSDNSPLHFGNGTRLTVT.

This clone was detected only a few times. V is TRBV30 and J is TRBJ2-7, with D maybe TRBD1 (6 bases). This CDR3 has 13 residues. Trimming shortened V by 6 bases and J by 3 bases, and 15 bases separated the two germline ends. Germline-derived CDR1 and CDR2 are GTSNPN and SVGIG (reference sequence). CDR3 in DNA: TGTGCCTGCACTACAGGGAACGGCTACGAGCAGTACTTC. Its protein is CACTTGNGYEQYF.

This sequence joins TRBV27 and TRBJ2-7, with 10 bases aligning to TRBD1. Germline loops: CDR1 MNHEY, CDR2 SMNVEV (reference sequence). V was pared by 2 bases and J by 6 bases, with 4 bases of the junction left unmatched. This CDR3 has 14 amino acids. The CDR3 spells CASSLRDRGSEQYF. The CDR3, as DNA: TGTGCCAGCAGTTTAAGGGACAGGGGAAGCGAGCAGTACTTC.

The chain employs TRBV4-1 and TRBJ2-1; 7 bases line up with TRBD2. V trimming: 2 bases; J trimming: 8 bases; junction bases outside the gene matches: 15. CDR3 length equals 17 residues. Germline-derived CDR1 and CDR2 are MGHRA and YSYEKL. The CDR3, as DNA: TGCGCCAGCAGCCAATTAACTACTAGCGTGGGACCGGATGAGCAGTTCTTC. Its protein product is CASSQLTTSVGPDEQFF.

The CDR3: CSVDPGTGQYF. CDR3 sequence (DNA): TGCAGCGTTGATCCCGGGACAGGGCAGTATTTT. The chain uses TRBV29-1 and TRBJ2-3; 8 bases are shared with TRBD1. This CDR3 has 11 residues. The trim removed 3 bases at V and 11 bases at J, leaving 4 bases unmatched. Per germline, CDR1 SQVTM and CDR2 ANQGSEA.